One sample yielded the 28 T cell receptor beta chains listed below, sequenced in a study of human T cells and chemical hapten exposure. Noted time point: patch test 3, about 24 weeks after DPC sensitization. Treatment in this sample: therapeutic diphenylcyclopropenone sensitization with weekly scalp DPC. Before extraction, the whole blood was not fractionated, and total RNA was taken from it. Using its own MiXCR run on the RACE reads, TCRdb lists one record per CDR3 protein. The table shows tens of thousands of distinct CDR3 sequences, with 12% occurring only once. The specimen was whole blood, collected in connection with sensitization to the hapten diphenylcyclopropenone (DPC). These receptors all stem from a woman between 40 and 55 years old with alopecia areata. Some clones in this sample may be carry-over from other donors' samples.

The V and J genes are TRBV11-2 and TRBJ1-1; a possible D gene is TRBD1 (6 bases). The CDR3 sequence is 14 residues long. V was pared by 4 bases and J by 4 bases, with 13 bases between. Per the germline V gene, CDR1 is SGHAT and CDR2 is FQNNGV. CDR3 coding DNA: TGTGCCAGCAGCTCCCTACAGGGAGGCACTGAAGCTTTCTTT. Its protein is CASSSLQGGTEAFF.

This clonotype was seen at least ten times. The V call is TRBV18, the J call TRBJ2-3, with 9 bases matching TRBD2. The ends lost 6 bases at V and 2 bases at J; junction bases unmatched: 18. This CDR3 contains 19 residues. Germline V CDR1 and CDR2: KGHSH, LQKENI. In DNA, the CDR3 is TGTGCCAGCTCTGGACGAGGCGGGAGGGCCCAACGGCCCACAGATACGCAGTATTTT. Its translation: CASSGRGGRAQRPTDTQYF.

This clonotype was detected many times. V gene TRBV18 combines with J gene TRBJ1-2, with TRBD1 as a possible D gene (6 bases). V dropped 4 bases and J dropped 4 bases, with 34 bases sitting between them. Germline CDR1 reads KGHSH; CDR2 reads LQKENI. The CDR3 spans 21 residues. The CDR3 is CASSQAPMTGLIKWAFYGYTF. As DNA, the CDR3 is TGTGCCAGCTCACAAGCCCCAATGACAGGATTGATAAAGTGGGCTTTCTATGGCTACACCTTC.

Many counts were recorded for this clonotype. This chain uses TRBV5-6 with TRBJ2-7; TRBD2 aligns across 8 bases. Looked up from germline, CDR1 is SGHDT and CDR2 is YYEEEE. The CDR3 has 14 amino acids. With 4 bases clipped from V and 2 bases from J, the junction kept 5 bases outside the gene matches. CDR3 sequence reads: CASSAGLAAYEQYF. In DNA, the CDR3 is TGTGCCAGCAGCGCCGGACTAGCCGCCTACGAGCAGTACTTC.

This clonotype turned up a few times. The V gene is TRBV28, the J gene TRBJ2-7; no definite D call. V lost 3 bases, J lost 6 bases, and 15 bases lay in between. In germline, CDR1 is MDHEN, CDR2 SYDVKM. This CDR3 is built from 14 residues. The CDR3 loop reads CASSLVTGPIEQYF. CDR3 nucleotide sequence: TGTGCCAGCAGTTTGGTGACTGGGCCCATCGAGCAGTACTTC.

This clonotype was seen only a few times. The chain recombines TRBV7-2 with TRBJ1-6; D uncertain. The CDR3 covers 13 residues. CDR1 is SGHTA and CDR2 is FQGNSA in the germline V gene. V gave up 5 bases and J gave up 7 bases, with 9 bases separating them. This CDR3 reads CASSVRRNSPLHF. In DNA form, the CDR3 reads TGTGCCAGCAGCGTTAGGAGGAATTCACCCCTCCACTTT.

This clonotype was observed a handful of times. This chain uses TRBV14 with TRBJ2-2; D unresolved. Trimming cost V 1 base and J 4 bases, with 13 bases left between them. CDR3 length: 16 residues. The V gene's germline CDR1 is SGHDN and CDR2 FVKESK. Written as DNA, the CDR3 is TGTGCCAGCAGCCAAGGTGTACGTAGTCCCACCGGGGAGCTGTTTTTT. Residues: CASSQGVRSPTGELFF.

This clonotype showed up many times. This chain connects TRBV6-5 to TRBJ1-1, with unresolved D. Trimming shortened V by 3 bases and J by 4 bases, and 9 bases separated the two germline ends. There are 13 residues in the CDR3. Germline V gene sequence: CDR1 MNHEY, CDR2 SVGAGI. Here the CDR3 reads CASSYGYGTEAFF. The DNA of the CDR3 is TGTGCCAGCAGTTATGGTTACGGCACTGAAGCTTTCTTT.

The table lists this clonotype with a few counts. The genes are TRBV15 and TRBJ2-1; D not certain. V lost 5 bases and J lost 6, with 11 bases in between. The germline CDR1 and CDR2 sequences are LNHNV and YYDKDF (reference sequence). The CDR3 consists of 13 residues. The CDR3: CATSSDKLNEQFF. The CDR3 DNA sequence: TGTGCCACCAGCTCCGACAAACTCAATGAGCAGTTCTTC.

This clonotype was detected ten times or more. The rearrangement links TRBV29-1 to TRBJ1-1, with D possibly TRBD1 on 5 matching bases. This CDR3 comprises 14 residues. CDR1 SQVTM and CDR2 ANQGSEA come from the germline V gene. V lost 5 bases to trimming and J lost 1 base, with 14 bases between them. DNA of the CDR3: TGCAGCGTTCGGTCGGGGCAGGGGAACACTGAAGCTTTCTTT. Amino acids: CSVRSGQGNTEAFF.

The CDR3 loop is CASSYSVRGDTQYF. The CDR3 nucleotides are TGTGCCAGCAGTTACTCGGTCCGGGGGGATACGCAGTATTTT. This chain uses TRBV6-5 with TRBJ2-3; the D gene is possibly TRBD2 (6 bases). The germline CDR1 and CDR2 sequences are MNHEY and SVGAGI. The CDR3 sequence is 14 residues long. Trimming removed 0 bases at V and 6 bases at J, with 10 bases between.

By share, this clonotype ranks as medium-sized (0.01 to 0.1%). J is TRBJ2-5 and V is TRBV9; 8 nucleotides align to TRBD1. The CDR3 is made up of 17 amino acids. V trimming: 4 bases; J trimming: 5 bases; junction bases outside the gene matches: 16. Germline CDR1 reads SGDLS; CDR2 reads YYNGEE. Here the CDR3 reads CASSRVPTGDGAETQYF. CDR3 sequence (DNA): TGTGCCAGCAGCCGAGTCCCGACAGGGGATGGGGCCGAGACCCAGTACTTC.

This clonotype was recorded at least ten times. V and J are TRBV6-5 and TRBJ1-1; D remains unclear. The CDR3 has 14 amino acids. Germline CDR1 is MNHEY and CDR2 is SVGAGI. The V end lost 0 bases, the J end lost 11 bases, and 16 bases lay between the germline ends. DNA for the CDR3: TGTGCCAGCAGTTACTCGGACGACCAAGCCGGGGCTTTCTTT. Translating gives CASSYSDDQAGAFF.

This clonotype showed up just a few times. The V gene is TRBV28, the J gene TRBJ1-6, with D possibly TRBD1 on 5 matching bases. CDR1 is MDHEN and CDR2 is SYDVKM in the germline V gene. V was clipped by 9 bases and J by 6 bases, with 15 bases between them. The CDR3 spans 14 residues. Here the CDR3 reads CASTTGTANSPLHF. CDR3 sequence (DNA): TGTGCCAGTACGACCGGGACGGCTAATTCACCCCTCCACTTT.

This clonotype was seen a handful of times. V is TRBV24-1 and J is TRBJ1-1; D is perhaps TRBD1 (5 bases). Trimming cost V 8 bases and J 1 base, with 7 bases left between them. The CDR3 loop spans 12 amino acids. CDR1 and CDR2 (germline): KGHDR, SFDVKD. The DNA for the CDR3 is TGTGCCACCACGGGGGAGAACACTGAAGCTTTCTTT. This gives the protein CATTGENTEAFF.

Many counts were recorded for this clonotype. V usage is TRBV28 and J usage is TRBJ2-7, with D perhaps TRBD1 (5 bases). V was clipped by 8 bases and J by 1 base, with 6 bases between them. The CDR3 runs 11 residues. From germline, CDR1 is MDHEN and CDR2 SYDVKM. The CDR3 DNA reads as TGTGCCAGCTCAGGGTCCTACGAGCAGTACTTC. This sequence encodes CASSGSYEQYF.

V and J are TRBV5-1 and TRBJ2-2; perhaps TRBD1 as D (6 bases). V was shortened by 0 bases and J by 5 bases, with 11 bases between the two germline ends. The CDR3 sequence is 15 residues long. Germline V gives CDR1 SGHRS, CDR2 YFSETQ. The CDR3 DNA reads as TGCGCCAGCAGCTTGGAGGCAGGGGTTACCGGGGAGCTGTTTTTT. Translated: CASSLEAGVTGELFF. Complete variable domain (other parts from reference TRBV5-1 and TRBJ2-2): KAGVTQTPRYLIKTRGQQVTLSCSPISGHRSVSWYQQTPGQGLQFLFEYFSETQRNKGNFPGRFSGRQFSNSRSEMNVSTLELGDSALYLCASSLEAGVTGELFFGEGSRLTVL.

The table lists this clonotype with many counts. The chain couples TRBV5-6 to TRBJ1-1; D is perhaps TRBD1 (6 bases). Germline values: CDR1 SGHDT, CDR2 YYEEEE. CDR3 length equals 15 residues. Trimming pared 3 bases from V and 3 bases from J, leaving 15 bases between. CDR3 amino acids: CASSSRQAEDTEAFF. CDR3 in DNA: TGTGCCAGCAGCTCGCGACAGGCGGAGGACACTGAAGCTTTCTTT.

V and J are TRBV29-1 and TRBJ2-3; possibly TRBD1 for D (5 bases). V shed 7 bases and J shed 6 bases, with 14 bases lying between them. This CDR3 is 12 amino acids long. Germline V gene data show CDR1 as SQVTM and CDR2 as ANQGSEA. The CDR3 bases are TGCAGCGCCCGCCTCCCAGGGGATACGCAGTATTTT. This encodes CSARLPGDTQYF.

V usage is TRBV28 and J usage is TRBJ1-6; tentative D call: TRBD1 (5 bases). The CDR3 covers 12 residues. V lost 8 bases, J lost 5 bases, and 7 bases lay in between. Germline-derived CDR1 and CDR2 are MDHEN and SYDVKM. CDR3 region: CASRQNNSPLHF. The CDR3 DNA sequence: TGTGCCAGCCGACAGAATAATTCACCCCTCCACTTT.

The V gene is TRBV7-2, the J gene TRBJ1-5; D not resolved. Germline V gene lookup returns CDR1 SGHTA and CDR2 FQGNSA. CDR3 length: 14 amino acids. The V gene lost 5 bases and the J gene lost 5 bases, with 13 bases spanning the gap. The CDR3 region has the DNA TGTGCCAGCAGCCAAGGGCTGGGTTATCAGCCCCAGCATTTT. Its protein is CASSQGLGYQPQHF.

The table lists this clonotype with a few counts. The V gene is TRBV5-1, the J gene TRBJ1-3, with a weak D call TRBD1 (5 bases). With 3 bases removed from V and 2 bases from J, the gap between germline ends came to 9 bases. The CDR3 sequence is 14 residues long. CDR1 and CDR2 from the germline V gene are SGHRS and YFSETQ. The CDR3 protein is CASSSGTAGNTIYF. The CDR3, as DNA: TGCGCCAGCAGCTCTGGGACGGCTGGAAACACCATATATTTT.

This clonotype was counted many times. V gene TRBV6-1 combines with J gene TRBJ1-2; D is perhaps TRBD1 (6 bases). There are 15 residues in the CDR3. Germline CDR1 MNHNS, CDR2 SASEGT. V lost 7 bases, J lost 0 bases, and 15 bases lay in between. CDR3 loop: CASTRGGATNYGYTF. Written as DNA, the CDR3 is TGTGCCAGCACCCGAGGGGGGGCGACTAACTATGGCTACACCTTC.

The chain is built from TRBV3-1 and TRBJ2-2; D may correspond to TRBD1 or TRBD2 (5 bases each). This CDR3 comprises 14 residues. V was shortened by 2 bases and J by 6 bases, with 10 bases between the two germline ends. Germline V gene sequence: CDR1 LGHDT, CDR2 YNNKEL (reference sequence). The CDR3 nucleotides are TGTGCCAGCAGCCAACCGGGGACCCCCGGGGAGCTGTTTTTT. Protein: CASSQPGTPGELFF.

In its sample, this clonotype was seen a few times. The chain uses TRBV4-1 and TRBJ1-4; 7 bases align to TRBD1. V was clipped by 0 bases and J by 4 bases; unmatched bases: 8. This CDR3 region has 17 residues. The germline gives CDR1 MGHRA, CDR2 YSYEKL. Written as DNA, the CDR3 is TGCGCCAGCAGCCAAGATGCAGGGGGTGTTAATAATGAAAAACTGTTTTTT. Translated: CASSQDAGGVNNEKLFF.

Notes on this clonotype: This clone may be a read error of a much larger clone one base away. CDR3 sequence reads: CSARDLKTSNTGELYF. The CDR3 DNA sequence: TGCAGTGCTAGAGATCTTAAGACTTCGAACACCGGGGAGCTGTATTTT. The rearrangement uses TRBV20-1 and TRBJ2-2; TRBD2 is a possible D gene (5 bases). The CDR3 consists of 16 residues. CDR1 and CDR2 (germline): DFQATT, SNEGSKA (reference sequence).

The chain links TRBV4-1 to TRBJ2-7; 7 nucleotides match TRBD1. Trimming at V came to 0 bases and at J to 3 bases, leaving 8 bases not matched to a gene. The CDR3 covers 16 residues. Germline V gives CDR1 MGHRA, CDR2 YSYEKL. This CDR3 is CASSQEWGTENYEQYF. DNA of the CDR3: TGCGCCAGCAGCCAAGAGTGGGGGACAGAGAACTACGAGCAGTACTTC.

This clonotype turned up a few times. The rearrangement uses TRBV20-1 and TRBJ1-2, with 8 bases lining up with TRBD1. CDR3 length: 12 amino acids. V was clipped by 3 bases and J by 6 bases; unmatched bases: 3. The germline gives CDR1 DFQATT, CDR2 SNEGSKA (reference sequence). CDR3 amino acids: CSASPGGHGYTF. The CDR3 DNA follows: TGCAGTGCTAGTCCAGGGGGCCATGGCTACACCTTC.